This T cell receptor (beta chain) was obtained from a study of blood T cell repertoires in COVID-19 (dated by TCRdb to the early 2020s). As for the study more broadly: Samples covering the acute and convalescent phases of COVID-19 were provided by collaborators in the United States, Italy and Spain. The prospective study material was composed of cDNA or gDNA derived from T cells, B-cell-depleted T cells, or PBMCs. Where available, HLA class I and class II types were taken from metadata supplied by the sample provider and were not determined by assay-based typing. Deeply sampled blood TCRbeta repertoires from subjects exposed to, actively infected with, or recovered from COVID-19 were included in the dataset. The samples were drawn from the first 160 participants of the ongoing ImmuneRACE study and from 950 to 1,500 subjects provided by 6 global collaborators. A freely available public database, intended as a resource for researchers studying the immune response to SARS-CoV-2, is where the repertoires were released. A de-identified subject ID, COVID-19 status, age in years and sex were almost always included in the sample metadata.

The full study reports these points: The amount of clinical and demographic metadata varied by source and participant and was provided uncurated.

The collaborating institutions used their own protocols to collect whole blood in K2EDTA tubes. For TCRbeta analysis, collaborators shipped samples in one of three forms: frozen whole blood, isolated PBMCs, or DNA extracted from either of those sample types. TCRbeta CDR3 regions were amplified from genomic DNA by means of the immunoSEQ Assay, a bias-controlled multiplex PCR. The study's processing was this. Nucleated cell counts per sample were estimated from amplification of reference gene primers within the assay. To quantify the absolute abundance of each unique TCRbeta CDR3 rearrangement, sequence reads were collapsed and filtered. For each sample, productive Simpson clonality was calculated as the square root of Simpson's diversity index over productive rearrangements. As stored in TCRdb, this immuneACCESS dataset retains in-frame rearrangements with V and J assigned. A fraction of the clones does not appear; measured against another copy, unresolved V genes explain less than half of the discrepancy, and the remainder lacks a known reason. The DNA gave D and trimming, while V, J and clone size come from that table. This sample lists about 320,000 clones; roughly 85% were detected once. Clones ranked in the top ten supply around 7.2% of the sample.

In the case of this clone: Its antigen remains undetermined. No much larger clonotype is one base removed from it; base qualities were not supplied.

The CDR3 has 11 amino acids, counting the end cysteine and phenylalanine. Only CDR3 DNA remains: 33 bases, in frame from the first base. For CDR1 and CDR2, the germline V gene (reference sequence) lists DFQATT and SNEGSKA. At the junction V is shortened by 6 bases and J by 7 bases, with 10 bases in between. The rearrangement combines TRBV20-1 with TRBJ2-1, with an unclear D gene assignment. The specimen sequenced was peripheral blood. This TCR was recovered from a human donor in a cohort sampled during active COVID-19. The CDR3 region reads CSARETNEQFF. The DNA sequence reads TGCAGTGCCCGAGAGACAAATGAGCAGTTCTTC.